This T cell receptor beta chain emerged from a study of control samples from healthy donors and cancer patients. TCRdb's copy holds only in-frame clones and misses some; the assay was immunoSEQ multiplex PCR. This sample has tens of thousands of clones; about 95% occur once, and the top ten carry 3.5% to 4%. The CDR3 extends over 15 amino acids. V lost 4 bases and J lost 4, with 15 bases in between. Germline CDR1 reads LGHDT; CDR2 reads YNNKEL (reference sequence). Sequenced input: blood. This TCR came from a man aged 30 to 45 in good health. The gene calls are TRBV3-1 (or the pseudogene TRBV3-2) and TRBJ2-3; D gene uncertain. The CDR3 sequence is CASSPGKLVADTQYF. Written as DNA, the CDR3 is TGTGCCAGCAGCCCCGGTAAATTAGTAGCAGATACGCAGTATTTT.